Each of the 15 T cell receptor beta chains below was sequenced from the same sample in a study of T cell changes during pregnancy in multiple sclerosis. The protocol was immunoSEQ multiplex PCR, while the TCRdb copy is restricted to in-frame clones and leaves out a portion. The table includes 44,000 or so clones, 88% detected once. The sequencing here drew on CD8+ T cells from peripheral blood mononuclear cells, taken after pregnancy. The receptors were sampled from a female donor in good health, enrolled as a control in a pregnancy study.

The V and J genes are TRBV28 and TRBJ1-1, with 11 bases aligning to TRBD1. The CDR3 loop spans 16 amino acids. The J segment lost 1 base and the V segment lost 5 bases, leaving 6 bases of the junction unmatched. In germline, CDR1 is MDHEN, CDR2 SYDVKM. The CDR3 reads CASSPDRGLKNTEAFF. The CDR3, as DNA: TGTGCCAGCAGTCCGGACAGGGGGCTAAAGAACACTGAAGCTTTCTTT.

V is TRBV19 and J is TRBJ1-6; D may be TRBD1 (6 bases). V was cut by 6 bases and J by 2 bases, with 11 bases left in between. This CDR3 has 15 residues. The germline CDR1 and CDR2 sequences are LNHDA and SQIVND (reference sequence). The CDR3 loop is CASRDSWAYNSPLHF. CDR3 coding DNA: TGTGCCAGTAGGGACAGTTGGGCCTATAATTCACCCCTCCACTTT.

This sequence joins TRBV4-3 and TRBJ2-1, with a tentative D call TRBD1 (5 bases). V was trimmed by 0 bases and J by 6 bases, leaving 12 bases between them. Germline values: CDR1 LGHNA, CDR2 YSLEER. The CDR3 is 15 amino acids. This CDR3 is CASSQDWGGGNEQFF. The DNA for the CDR3 is TGCGCCAGCAGCCAAGATTGGGGCGGTGGCAATGAGCAGTTCTTC.

The rearrangement links TRBV19 to TRBJ2-2, with TRBD1 as a possible D gene (5 bases). V lost 7 bases to trimming and J lost 5 bases, with 17 bases between them. CDR1 and CDR2 from the germline V gene are LNHDA and SQIVND (reference sequence). The CDR3 length is 15 residues. CDR3 in amino acids: CASTLRWGTTGELFF. The CDR3 bases are TGTGCCAGTACGCTAAGGTGGGGCACTACCGGGGAGCTGTTTTTT.

This chain links TRBV4-2 with TRBJ1-5; 10 bases line up with TRBD1. The length of the CDR3 is 16 residues. V gave up 0 bases and J gave up 4 bases; unmatched junction bases: 3. Germline CDR1 LGHNA, CDR2 YNFKEQ. The CDR3 region is CASSQDPGQGNQPQHF. For the CDR3, the DNA is TGTGCCAGCAGCCAAGATCCGGGACAGGGGAATCAGCCCCAGCATTTT.

The chain combines TRBV9 with TRBJ2-1; the match to TRBD2 covers 11 bases. V trimming: 5 bases; J trimming: 9 bases; junction bases outside the gene matches: 4. This CDR3 spans 13 amino acids. The germline gives CDR1 SGDLS, CDR2 YYNGEE. The CDR3 DNA is TGTGCCAGCAGTAGCGGGGGGGCCTTTGAGCAGTTCTTC. Translated, it gives CASSSGGAFEQFF. The entire variable domain, with the rest obtained from reference TRBV9 and TRBJ2-1, is as follows: DSGVTQTPKHLITATGQRVTLRCSPRSGDLSVYWYQQSLDQGLQFLIQYYNGEERAKGNILERFSAQQFPDLHSELNLSSLELGDSALYFCASSSGGAFEQFFGPGTRLTVL.

V usage is TRBV9 and J usage is TRBJ2-5; 11 nucleotides line up with TRBD1. With 3 bases clipped from V and 5 bases from J, the junction kept 9 bases outside the gene matches. Germline CDR1 and CDR2: SGDLS and YYNGEE. The CDR3 totals 16 residues. In DNA form, the CDR3 reads TGTGCCAGCAGCGCCTACGGACAGGGGGCGCGGGAGACCCAGTACTTC. Translation: CASSAYGQGARETQYF. Combining the CDR3 with reference TRBV9 and TRBJ2-5 gives the whole variable domain DSGVTQTPKHLITATGQRVTLRCSPRSGDLSVYWYQQSLDQGLQFLIQYYNGEERAKGNILERFSAQQFPDLHSELNLSSLELGDSALYFCASSAYGQGARETQYFGPGTRLLVL.

The CDR3 sequence is CASKRQSTGELFF. The CDR3, as DNA: TGTGCCAGTAAGCGACAGAGCACCGGGGAGCTGTTTTTT. The rearrangement uses TRBV19 and TRBJ2-2, with D tentatively TRBD1 (5 bases). The germline CDR1 and CDR2 sequences are LNHDA and SQIVND (reference sequence). The CDR3 runs 13 residues. The ends were cut back, 7 bases at V and 4 bases at J, with 10 bases in the middle.

V gene TRBV19 combines with J gene TRBJ1-1; D call uncertain. Per germline, CDR1 LNHDA and CDR2 SQIVND (reference sequence). V gave up 0 bases and J gave up 2 bases, with 7 bases separating them. The CDR3 runs to 14 residues. The DNA of the CDR3 is TGTGCCAGTAGTATAGATCCGAGAAACACTGAAGCTTTCTTT. Its translation: CASSIDPRNTEAFF.

The rearrangement links TRBV7-8 to TRBJ1-5, with unresolved D. Germline CDR1 and CDR2: SGHVS and FQNEAQ. The ends were cut back, 1 base at V and 0 bases at J, with 7 bases in the middle. The CDR3 contains 15 residues. DNA of the CDR3: TGTGCCAGCAGCTTAGACAGACATAGCAATCAGCCCCAGCATTTT. Translating it yields CASSLDRHSNQPQHF.

This rearrangement joins TRBV11-2 to TRBJ1-5; no firm D call. Trimming took off 0 bases at V and 3 bases at J, with 9 bases between the two ends. Germline V gene sequence: CDR1 SGHAT, CDR2 FQNNGV. CDR3 length: 15 amino acids. CDR3: CASSLEGGVNQPQHF. The DNA of the CDR3 is TGTGCCAGCAGCTTAGAAGGCGGGGTCAATCAGCCCCAGCATTTT.

The chain links TRBV7-9 to TRBJ2-7; maybe TRBD2 (6 bases). This CDR3 comprises 14 residues. CDR1 and CDR2 from the germline V gene are SEHNR and FQNEAQ (reference sequence). The germline V and J ends were trimmed by 1 base and 3 bases, with 10 bases remaining between them. The CDR3 protein is CASSLGASDYEQYF. CDR3 nucleotide sequence: TGTGCCAGCAGCTTAGGCGCTAGCGACTACGAGCAGTACTTC.

This chain uses TRBV7-9 with TRBJ1-5; no clear D. CDR1 is SEHNR, CDR2 FQNEAQ, per germline (reference sequence). V was cut by 2 bases and J by 9 bases, with 11 bases left in between. The CDR3 is 13 residues long. The DNA for the CDR3 is TGTGCCAGCAGCTTACGGGAATTGGCGCCCCAGCATTTT. This translates into CASSLRELAPQHF.

The chain joins TRBV28 to TRBJ2-1; tentatively, D is TRBD2 (5 bases). Per the germline V gene, CDR1 is MDHEN and CDR2 is SYDVKM. The CDR3 loop spans 20 amino acids. The V end lost 1 base, the J end lost 0 bases, and 22 bases lay between the germline ends. CDR3 region: CASSLSLGERRVSSYNEQFF. CDR3 in DNA: TGTGCCAGCAGTTTATCCCTAGGTGAAAGGCGGGTGAGCTCCTACAATGAGCAGTTCTTC.

The rearrangement uses TRBV19 and TRBJ2-1, with D possibly matching TRBD2 (5 bases). Between the trimmed V and J ends, which lost 3 bases and 13 bases, there was a span of 10 bases. The CDR3 has 11 residues. The germline V gene has CDR1 LNHDA and CDR2 SQIVND (reference sequence). The CDR3 bases are TGTGCCAGTAGTATTGGGCTAGCACAGTTCTTC. Protein product: CASSIGLAQFF.